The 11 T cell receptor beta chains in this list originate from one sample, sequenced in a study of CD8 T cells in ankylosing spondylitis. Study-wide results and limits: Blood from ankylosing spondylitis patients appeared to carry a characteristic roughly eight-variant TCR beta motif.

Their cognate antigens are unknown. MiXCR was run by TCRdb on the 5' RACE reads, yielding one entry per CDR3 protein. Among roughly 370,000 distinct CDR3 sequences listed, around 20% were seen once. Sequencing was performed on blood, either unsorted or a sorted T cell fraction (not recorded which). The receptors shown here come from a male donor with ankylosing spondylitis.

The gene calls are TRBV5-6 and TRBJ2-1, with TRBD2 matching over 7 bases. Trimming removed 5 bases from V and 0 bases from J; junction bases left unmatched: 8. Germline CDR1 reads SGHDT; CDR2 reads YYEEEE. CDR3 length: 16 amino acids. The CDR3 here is CASRDTSESSYNEQFF. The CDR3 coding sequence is TGTGCCAGCAGGGATACTAGCGAAAGCTCCTACAATGAGCAGTTCTTC.

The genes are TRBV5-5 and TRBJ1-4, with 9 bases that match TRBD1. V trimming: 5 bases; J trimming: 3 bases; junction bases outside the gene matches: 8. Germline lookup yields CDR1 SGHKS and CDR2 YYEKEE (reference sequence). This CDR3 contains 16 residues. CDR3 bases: TGTGCCAGCAGTTTTCGACAGGGGGATGCTAATGAAAAACTGTTTTTT. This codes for CASSFRQGDANEKLFF.

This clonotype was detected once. CDR3 DNA: TGTGCCAGCAGCTCATACGGAATCCACCAAGAGACCCAGTACTTC. Protein: CASSSYGIHQETQYF. The gene calls are TRBV3-1 and TRBJ2-5; D uncertain. Germline V lookup: CDR1 LGHDT, CDR2 YNNKEL (reference sequence). The CDR3 has 15 amino acids. Trimming removed 5 bases from V and 0 bases from J, with 13 bases in between.

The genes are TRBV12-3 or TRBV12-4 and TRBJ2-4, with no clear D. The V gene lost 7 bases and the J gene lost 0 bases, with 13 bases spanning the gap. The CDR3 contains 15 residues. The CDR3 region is CASTPGRLAKNIQYF. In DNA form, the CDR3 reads TGTGCCAGCACCCCTGGACGGTTAGCCAAAAACATTCAGTACTTC.

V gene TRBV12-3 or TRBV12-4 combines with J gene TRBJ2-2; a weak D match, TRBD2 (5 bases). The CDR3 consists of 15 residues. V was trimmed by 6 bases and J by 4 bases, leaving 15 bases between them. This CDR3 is CASSELGPSTGELFF. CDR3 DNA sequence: TGTGCCAGCAGCGAACTAGGGCCAAGCACCGGGGAGCTGTTTTTT.

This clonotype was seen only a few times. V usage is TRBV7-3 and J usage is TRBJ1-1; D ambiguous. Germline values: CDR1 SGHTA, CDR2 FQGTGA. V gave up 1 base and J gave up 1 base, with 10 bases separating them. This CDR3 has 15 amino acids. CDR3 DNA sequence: TGTGCCAGCAGCTTAAATGCAGGTCGGAACACTGAAGCTTTCTTT. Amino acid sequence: CASSLNAGRNTEAFF.

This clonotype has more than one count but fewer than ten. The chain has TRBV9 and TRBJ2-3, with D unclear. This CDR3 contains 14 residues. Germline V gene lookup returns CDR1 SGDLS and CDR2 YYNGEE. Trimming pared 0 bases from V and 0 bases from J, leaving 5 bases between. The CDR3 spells CASSVVVSTDTQYF. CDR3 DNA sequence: TGTGCCAGCAGCGTAGTTGTCAGCACAGATACGCAGTATTTT.

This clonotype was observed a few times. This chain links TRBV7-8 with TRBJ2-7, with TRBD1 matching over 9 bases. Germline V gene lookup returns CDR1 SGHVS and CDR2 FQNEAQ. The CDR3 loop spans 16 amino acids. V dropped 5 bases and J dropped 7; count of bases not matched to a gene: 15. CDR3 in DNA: TGTGCCAGCAGCCCGCTAGCTGGACAGGGGCCCTGGGAGCAGTACTTC. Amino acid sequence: CASSPLAGQGPWEQYF.

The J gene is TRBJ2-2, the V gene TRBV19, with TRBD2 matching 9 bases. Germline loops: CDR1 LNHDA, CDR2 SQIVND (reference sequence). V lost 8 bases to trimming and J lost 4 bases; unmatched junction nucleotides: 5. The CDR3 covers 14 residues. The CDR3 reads CASGSGSGTGELFF. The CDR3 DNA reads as TGTGCCAGTGGTAGCGGGAGTGGCACCGGGGAGCTGTTTTTT.

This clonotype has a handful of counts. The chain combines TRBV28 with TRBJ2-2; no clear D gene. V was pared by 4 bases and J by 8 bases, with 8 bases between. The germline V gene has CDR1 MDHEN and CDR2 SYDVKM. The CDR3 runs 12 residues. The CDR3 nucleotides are TGTGCCAGCAGTTCCCTGGGTGGGGAGCTGTTTTTT. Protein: CASSSLGGELFF.

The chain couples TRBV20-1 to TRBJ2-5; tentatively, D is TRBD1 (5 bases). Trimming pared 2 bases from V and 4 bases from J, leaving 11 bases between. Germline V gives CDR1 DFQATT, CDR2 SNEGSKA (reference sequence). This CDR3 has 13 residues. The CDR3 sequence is CSARQGGRETQYF. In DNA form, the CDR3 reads TGCAGTGCTAGACAGGGTGGCCGAGAGACCCAGTACTTC.